This T cell receptor beta chain was identified during a study of T cells after yellow fever vaccination. CDR1 is LGHDT, CDR2 YNNKEL, per germline (reference sequence). V was shortened by 7 bases and J by 8 bases, with 17 bases between the two germline ends. CDR3 size: 13 residues. This clonotype has a handful of counts. Antigen unknown. Study-wide results and limits: Some clonotypes, a small share, were shared between CD4 and CD8 compartments.

The study made its TCR cDNA through 5'RACE template switching. That step introduced a universal primer site along with UMIs. MiXCR, run by TCRdb on the 5' RACE reads, gives a single entry per CDR3 protein. The table records 160,000 or so distinct CDR3 sequences, about 7% of them present only once. This sequence originates from a man younger than 35 who received the YFV17D yellow fever vaccine. This specimen was CD4+ T cells sorted from PBMCs, taken about 5 days after the first yellow fever vaccination. J is TRBJ1-2 and V is TRBV3-1; D is possibly TRBD1 (5 bases). The CDR3 nucleotides read TGTGCCAGCAAGTACGAGGGGCAAGGCGGCTACACCTTC. Its translation: CASKYEGQGGYTF.